A single sample gave rise to the 3 T cell receptor beta chains below, sequenced in a study of blood T cell repertoires in COVID-19. Profiling relied on immunoSEQ multiplex PCR, and the TCRdb table lists in-frame clones only, not all of them. The sample yields around 280,000 clones, around 85% seen once. The source material was PBMCs or T cells enriched from blood (not recorded which). The receptor source for this set is a woman aged 40 to 50 who had recovered from COVID-19.

This clone was seen just once. V gene TRBV28 combines with J gene TRBJ1-5; tentatively, D is TRBD1 (6 bases). CDR1 MDHEN and CDR2 SYDVKM come from the germline V gene. Deletions cut 8 bases from V and 1 base from J, with 21 bases between. The CDR3 extends over 17 amino acids. The CDR3 DNA reads as TGTGCCAGCGCCCCGGGCAGGGGAACAGGGAGCAATCAGCCCCAGCATTTT. It is translated as CASAPGRGTGSNQPQHF.

The chain couples TRBV27 to TRBJ2-3, with 16 bases identical to TRBD2. Germline V lookup: CDR1 MNHEY, CDR2 SMNVEV (reference sequence). CDR3 length: 17 amino acids. V dropped 3 bases and J dropped 5; count of bases not matched to a gene: 5. The CDR3 DNA is TGTGCCAGCAGTTTCGGGGGACTAGCGGGAGGGGTAGATACGCAGTATTTT. Residues: CASSFGGLAGGVDTQYF.

This chain uses TRBV5-8 with TRBJ1-5, with TRBD1 matching over 9 bases. After removal of 0 bases from V and 2 bases from J, the junction contained 6 bases not matched to a gene. The CDR3 spans 17 residues. Germline V gene lookup returns CDR1 SGHTS and CDR2 YDEGEE. The CDR3 nucleotides are TGTGCCAGCAGCTTGGTGACAGGGGGGTATGGCAATCAGCCCCAGCATTTT. Protein: CASSLVTGGYGNQPQHF.